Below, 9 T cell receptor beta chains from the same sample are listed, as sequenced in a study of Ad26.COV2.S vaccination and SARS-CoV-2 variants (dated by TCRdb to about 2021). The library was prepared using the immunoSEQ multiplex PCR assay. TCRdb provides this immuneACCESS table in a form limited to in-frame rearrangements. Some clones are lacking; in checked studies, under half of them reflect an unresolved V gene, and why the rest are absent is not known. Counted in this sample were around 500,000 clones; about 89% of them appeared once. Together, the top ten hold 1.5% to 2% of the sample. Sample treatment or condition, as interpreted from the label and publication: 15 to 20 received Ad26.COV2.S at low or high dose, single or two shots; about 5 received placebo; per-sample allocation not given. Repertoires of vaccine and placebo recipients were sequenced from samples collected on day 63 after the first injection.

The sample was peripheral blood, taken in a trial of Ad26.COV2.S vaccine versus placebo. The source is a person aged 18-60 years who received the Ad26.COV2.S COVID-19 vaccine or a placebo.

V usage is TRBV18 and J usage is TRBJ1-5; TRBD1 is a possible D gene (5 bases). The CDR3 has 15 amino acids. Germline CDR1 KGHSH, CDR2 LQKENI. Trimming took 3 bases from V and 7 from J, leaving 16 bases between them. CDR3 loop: CASSPHESPGQPQHF. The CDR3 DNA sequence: TGTGCCAGCTCACCCCACGAAAGCCCAGGGCAGCCCCAGCATTTT.

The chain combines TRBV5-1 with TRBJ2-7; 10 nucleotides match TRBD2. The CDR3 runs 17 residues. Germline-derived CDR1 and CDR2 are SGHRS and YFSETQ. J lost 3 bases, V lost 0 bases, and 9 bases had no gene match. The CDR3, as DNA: TGCGCCAGCAGCTTGGCCGCGGGTAGCGGGGGGTTCTACGAGCAGTACTTC. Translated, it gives CASSLAAGSGGFYEQYF.

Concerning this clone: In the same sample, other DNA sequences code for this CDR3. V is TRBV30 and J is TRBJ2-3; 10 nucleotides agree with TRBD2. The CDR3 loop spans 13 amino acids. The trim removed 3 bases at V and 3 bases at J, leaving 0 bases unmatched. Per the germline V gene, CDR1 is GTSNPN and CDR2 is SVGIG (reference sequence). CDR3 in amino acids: CAWRLAGTDTQYF. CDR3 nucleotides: TGTGCCTGGAGACTAGCGGGAACAGATACGCAGTATTTT.

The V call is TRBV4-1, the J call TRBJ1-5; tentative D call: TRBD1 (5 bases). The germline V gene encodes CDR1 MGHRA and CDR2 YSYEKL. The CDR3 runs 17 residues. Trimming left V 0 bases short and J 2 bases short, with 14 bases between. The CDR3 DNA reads TGCGCCAGCAGCCAAGATCCTGGCAGGGCGGGCAATCAGCCCCAGCATTTT. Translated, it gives CASSQDPGRAGNQPQHF.

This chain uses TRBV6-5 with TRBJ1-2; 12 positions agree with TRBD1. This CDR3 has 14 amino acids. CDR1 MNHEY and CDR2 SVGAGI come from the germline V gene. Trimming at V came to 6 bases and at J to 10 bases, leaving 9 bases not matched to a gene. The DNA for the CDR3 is TGTGCCAGCAGCCTGACCGGGACAGGGGGCGTCTACACCTTC. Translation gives CASSLTGTGGVYTF.

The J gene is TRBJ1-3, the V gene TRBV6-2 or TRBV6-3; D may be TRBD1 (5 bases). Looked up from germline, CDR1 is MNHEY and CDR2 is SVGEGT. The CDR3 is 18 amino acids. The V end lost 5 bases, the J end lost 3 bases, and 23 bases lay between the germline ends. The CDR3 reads CASSPQGEGFAIGNTIYF. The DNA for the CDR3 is TGTGCCAGCAGTCCCCAGGGAGAAGGGTTCGCGATTGGAAACACCATATATTTT.

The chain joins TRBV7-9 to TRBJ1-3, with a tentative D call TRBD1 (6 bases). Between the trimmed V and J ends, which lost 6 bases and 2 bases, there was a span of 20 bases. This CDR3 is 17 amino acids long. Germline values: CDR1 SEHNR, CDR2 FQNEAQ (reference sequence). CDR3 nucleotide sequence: TGTGCCAGCAGTCTAGTGGGGAGGGGGACGGCTGGAAACACCATATATTTT. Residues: CASSLVGRGTAGNTIYF.

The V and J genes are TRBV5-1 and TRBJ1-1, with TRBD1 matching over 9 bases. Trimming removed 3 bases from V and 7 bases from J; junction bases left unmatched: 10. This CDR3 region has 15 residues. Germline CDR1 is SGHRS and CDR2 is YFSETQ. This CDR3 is CASSSSGTGQGEAFF. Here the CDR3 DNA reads TGCGCCAGCAGCTCCTCCGGGACAGGGCAGGGTGAAGCTTTCTTT.

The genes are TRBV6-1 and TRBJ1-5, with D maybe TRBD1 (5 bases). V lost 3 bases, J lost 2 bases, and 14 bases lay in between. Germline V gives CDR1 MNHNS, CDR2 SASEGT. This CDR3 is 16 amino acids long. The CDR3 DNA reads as TGTGCCAGCAGTGACGTGAGGGGTTTAGGCAATCAGCCCCAGCATTTT. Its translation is CASSDVRGLGNQPQHF.